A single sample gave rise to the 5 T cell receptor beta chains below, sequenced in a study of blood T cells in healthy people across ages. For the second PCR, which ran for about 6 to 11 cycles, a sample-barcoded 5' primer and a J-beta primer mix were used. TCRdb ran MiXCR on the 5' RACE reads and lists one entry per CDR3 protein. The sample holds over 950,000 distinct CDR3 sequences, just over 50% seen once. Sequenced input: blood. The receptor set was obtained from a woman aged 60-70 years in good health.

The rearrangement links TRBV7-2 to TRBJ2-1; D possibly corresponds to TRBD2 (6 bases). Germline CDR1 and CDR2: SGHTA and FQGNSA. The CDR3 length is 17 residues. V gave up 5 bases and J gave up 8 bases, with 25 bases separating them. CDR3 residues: CASSRALGEVLVDEQFF. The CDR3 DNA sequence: TGTGCCAGCAGCAGAGCCCTCGGGGAGGTCCTCGTCGATGAGCAGTTCTTC.

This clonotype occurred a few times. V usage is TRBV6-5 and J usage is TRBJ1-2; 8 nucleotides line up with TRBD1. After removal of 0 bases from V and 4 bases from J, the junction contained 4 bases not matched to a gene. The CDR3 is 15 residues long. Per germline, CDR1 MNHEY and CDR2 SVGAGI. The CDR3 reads CASSYSRTGPYGYTF. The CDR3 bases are TGTGCCAGCAGTTACTCAAGGACAGGGCCCTATGGCTACACCTTC.

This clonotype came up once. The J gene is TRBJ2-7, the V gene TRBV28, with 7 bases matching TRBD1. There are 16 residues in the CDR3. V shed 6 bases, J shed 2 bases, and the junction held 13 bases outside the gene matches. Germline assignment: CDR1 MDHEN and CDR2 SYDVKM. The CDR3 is CASRTTDRAEAYEQYF. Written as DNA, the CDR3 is TGTGCCAGCAGGACCACTGACAGGGCCGAAGCCTACGAGCAGTACTTC.

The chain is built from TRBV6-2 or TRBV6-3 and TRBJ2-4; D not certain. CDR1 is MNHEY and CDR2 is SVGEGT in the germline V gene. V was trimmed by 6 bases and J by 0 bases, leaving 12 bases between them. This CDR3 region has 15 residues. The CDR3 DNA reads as TGTGCCAGCAGCTTCTTAGGTCTAGCCAAAAACATTCAGTACTTC. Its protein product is CASSFLGLAKNIQYF.

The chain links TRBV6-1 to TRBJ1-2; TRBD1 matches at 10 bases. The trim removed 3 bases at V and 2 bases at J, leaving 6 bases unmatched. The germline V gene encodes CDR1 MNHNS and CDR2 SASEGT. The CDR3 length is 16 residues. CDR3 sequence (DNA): TGTGCCAGCAGTGAGGGACAGGGGCTGAAAAACTATGGCTACACCTTC. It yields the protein CASSEGQGLKNYGYTF.